The 4 T cell receptor beta chains presented below share a single source sample, sequenced in a study of human T cells and chemical hapten exposure (dated by TCRdb to about 2021). In light of the paper, this sample's time point label describes: patch test 1, 2 weeks after DPC sensitization. The label giving this sample's treatment or condition can be read as: therapeutic diphenylcyclopropenone sensitization with weekly scalp DPC. Library preparation employed RACE. TCRdb shows the sequencer as NextSeq 500. Starting from the raw public reads, TCRdb applied fastp trimming at Q25, assembled clones with MiXCR and retained in-frame beta chains. Duplicate CDR3 protein sequences are folded into a single record with the most common DNA and genes. The sample yields some 49,000 distinct CDR3 sequences; 9.3% were counted once. 4% to 5.5% of the sample is in the top ten clones. The sample in question was whole blood, obtained in connection with sensitization to the hapten diphenylcyclopropenone (DPC). Receptors originate from a woman in her 50s with alopecia areata. Some clones in this sample may be carry-over from other donors' samples.

A few counts support this clonotype. The chain carries TRBV6-5 and TRBJ2-1; no firm D call. The germline V gene has CDR1 MNHEY and CDR2 SVGAGI. The CDR3 runs 15 residues. V dropped 4 bases and J dropped 0 bases, with 10 bases sitting between them. In DNA form, the CDR3 reads TGTGCCAGCAGTTGGGCCTTTAGCTCCTACAATGAGCAGTTCTTC. Residues: CASSWAFSSYNEQFF.

This clonotype was found many times. V is TRBV2 and J is TRBJ2-7, with TRBD1 matching over 7 bases. The V and J ends lost 3 bases and 1 base, in that order; junction bases with no gene match: 3. Per germline, CDR1 SNHLY and CDR2 FYNNEI. The CDR3 has 14 amino acids. The CDR3 loop reads CASSETGNSYEQYF. The CDR3 nucleotides read TGTGCCAGCAGTGAGACAGGGAATTCCTACGAGCAGTACTTC. Based on the CDR3 plus reference TRBV2 and TRBJ2-7, the full variable domain is EPEVTQTPSHQVTQMGQEVILRCVPISNHLYFYWYRQILGQKVEFLVSFYNNEISEKSEIFDDQFSVERPDGSNFTLKIRSTKLEDSAMYFCASSETGNSYEQYFGPGTRLTVT.

J is TRBJ1-2 and V is TRBV27; TRBD1 might be the D (5 bases). Trimming removed 8 bases at V and 7 bases at J, with 17 bases between. Germline CDR1 reads MNHEY; CDR2 reads SMNVEV (reference sequence). The CDR3 runs 13 residues. Written as DNA, the CDR3 is TGTGCCAGCGGAGAACCAGGGCCTATTGGCTACACCTTC. As protein: CASGEPGPIGYTF.

This clonotype came up a few times. The DNA of the CDR3 is TGCAGCGTCGGACAAGAGACCCAGTACTTC. It specifies CSVGQETQYF. The V and J genes are TRBV29-1 and TRBJ2-5; D gene uncertain. The V end was cut by 6 bases, the J end by 2 bases, with 4 bases between. Germline V gene lookup returns CDR1 SQVTM and CDR2 ANQGSEA. The CDR3 length is 10 residues. The full variable domain, with the rest looked up from reference TRBV29-1 and TRBJ2-5, is SAVISQKPSRDICQRGTSLTIQCQVDSQVTMMFWYRQQPGQSLTLIATANQGSEATYESGFVIDKFPISRPNLTFSTLTVSNMSPEDSSIYLCSVGQETQYFGPGTRLLVL.